These T cell receptor beta chains were read from a single sample in a study of blood T cell repertoires in COVID-19. Only in-frame clones appear in the TCRdb table, and some are missing; sequencing was by immunoSEQ multiplex PCR. The sample has about 160,000 clones; 85% to 90% are singletons. What was sequenced was PBMCs or T cells enriched from blood (not recorded which). These receptors all come from a woman aged 45 to 65 who had recovered from COVID-19. The CDR3 runs from the conserved cysteine through the conserved F or W. The order of the fields is CDR3 protein, J gene, V gene.

CASSIQGDQPQHF | TRBJ1-5 | TRBV19
CASSLSTLRDKDRTEAFF | TRBJ1-1 | TRBV27
CASSGIASNSYEQYF | TRBJ2-7 | TRBV5-6
CASSIDISRGAKLFF | TRBJ1-4 | TRBV19
CASSIGDLTGNTIYF | TRBJ1-3 | TRBV5-1
CASSRQGQGYEQYF | TRBJ2-7 | TRBV19
CAKLPGQLEKAQHF | TRBJ1-5 | TRBV6-5
CSVVVGTSGITGELFF | TRBJ2-2 | TRBV29-1
CASSPGGGTGGPYQPQHF | TRBJ1-5 | TRBV19
CASSLESIPYNEQFF | TRBJ2-1 | TRBV5-1
CASSPLAGGPADTQYF | TRBJ2-3 | TRBV6-6
CASSSGGGEQYF | TRBJ2-7 | TRBV6-6
CASGTGGPYEQYF | TRBJ2-7 | TRBV6-5
CASSLVAQWANVLTF | TRBJ2-6 | TRBV7-2
CASSQDRGGTQPQHF | TRBJ1-5 | TRBV4-3
CASSPGLAGLREDTQYF | TRBJ2-3 | TRBV19
CASSTLYEQYF | TRBJ2-7 | TRBV6-2/TRBV6-3